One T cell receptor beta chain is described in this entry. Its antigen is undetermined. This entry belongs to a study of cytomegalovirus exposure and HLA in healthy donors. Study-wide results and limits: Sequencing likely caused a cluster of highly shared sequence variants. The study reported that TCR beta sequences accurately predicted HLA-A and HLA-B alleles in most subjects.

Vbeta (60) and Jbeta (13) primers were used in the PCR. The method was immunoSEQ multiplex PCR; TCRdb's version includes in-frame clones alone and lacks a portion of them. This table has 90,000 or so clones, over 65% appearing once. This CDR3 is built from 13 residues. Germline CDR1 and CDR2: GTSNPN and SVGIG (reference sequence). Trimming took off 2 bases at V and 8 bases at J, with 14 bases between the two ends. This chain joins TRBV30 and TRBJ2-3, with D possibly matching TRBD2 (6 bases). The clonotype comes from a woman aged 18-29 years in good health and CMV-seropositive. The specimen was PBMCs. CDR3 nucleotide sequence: TGTGCCTGGAGTATTCGGGAGACTGGTACGCAGTATTTT. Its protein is CAWSIRETGTQYF. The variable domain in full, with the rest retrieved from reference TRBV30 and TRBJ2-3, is SQTIHQWPATLVQPVGSPLSLECTVEGTSNPNLYWYRQAAGRGLQLLFYSVGIGQISSEVPQNLSASRPQDRQFILSSKKLLLSDSGFYLCAWSIRETGTQYFGPGTRLTVL.